Here is one T cell receptor beta chain with its context. These data come from a study of blood T cell repertoires in COVID-19. TCRdb's copy holds only in-frame clones and misses some; the assay was immunoSEQ multiplex PCR. Of 170,000 or so clones in the sample, 80% were seen once. Trimming took off 0 bases at V and 8 bases at J, with 10 bases between the two ends. Germline values: CDR1 GTSNPN, CDR2 SVGIG (reference sequence). The CDR3 totals 12 residues. Sequencing was performed on peripheral blood. The source is a man in his 70s with active or convalescent COVID-19. This rearrangement joins TRBV30 to TRBJ1-2; D is unresolved. CDR3 nucleotides: TGTGCCTGGAGTGTACAGTCGGGAGGCTACACCTTC. The encoded protein is CAWSVQSGGYTF.